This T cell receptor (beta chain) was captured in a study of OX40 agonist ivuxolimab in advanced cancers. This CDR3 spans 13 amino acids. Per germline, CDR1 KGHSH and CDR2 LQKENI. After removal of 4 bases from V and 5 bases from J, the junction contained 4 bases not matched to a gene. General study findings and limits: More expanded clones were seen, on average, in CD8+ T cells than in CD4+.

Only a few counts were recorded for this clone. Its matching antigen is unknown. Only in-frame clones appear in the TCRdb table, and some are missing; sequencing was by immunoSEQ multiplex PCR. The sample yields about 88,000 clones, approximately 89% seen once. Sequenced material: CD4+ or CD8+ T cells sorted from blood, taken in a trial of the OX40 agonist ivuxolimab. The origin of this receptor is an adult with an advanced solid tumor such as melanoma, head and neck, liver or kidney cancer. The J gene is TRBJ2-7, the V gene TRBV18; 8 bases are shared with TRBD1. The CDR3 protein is CASSQGTGDEQYF. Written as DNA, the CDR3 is TGTGCCAGCTCACAAGGGACAGGAGACGAGCAGTACTTC.